This T cell receptor (beta chain) was identified in a study of blood T cell repertoires in COVID-19. Study as a whole: Sites in the United States, Italy and Spain provided acute and convalescent COVID-19 samples. The cDNA or gDNA used as material had been derived from T cells, B-cell-depleted T cells, or PBMCs.

Authors' methods: Reference gene primer amplification in the assay estimated nucleated cell counts. Clones were sequenced by immunoSEQ multiplex PCR, and TCRdb holds only the in-frame ones, with some missing. V and J calls and clone size are given by that table; D and trimming were obtained from the DNA. The repertoire holds 95,000 to 110,000 clones, with roughly 90% as singletons. The CDR3 contains 17 residues. The germline V gene has CDR1 PRHDT and CDR2 FYEKMQ (reference sequence). Losses at the gene ends were 4 bases for V and 3 bases for J; bases not matched to a gene: 10. The V call is TRBV13, the J call TRBJ2-2, with TRBD1 matching 8 bases. The clonotype originates from a human donor in a cohort sampled during active COVID-19. Sample: peripheral blood. CDR3 DNA sequence: TGTGCCAGCAGCTATGGTCTAAGGACAGGGTACACCGGGGAGCTGTTTTTT. The encoded protein is CASSYGLRTGYTGELFF.